What follows is one T cell receptor (beta chain) and its context. The data derive from a study of identical twins. Unique molecular identifiers were present on cDNA, and template switching added a universal primer site. TCRdb analysed the 5' RACE reads with MiXCR anew, one entry per CDR3 protein. The sample carries roughly 250,000 distinct CDR3 sequences, around 15% recorded once. CDR1 is SEHNR, CDR2 FQNEAQ, per germline (reference sequence). CDR3 length: 13 residues. V lost 8 bases, J lost 5 bases, and 7 bases stayed unmatched. The sequenced material came from memory (CD45RO+) T cells sorted from blood. This TCR derives from a woman aged 18-30 years in good health. V and J are TRBV7-9 and TRBJ2-5, with TRBD1 identical over 8 bases. CDR3 DNA sequence: TGTGCCAGCGTGGACAGGGCTGGGGAGACCCAGTACTTC. As protein: CASVDRAGETQYF.